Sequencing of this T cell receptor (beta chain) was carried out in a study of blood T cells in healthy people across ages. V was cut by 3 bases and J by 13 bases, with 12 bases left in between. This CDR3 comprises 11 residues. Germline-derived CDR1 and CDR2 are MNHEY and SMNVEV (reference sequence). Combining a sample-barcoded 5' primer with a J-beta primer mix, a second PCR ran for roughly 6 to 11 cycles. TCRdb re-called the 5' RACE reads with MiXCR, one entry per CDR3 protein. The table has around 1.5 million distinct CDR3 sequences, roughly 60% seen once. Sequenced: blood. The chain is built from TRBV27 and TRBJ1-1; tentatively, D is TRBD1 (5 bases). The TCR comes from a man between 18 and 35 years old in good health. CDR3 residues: CASSLGGDHFF. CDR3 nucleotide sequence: TGTGCCAGCAGTTTGGGAGGGGATCATTTCTTT.